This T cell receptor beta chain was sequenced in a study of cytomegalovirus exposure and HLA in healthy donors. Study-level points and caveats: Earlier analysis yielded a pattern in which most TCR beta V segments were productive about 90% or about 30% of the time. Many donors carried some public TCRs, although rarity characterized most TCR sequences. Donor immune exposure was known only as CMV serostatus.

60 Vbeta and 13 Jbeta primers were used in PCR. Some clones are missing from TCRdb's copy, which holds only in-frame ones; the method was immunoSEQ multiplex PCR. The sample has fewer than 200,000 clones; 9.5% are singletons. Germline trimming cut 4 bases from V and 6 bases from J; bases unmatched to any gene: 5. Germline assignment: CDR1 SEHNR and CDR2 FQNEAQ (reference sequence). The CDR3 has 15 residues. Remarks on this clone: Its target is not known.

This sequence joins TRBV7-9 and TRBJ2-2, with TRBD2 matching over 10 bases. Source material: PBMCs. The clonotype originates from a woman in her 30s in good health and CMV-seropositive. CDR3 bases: TGTGCCAGCAGCTCTAGCGGGAGTGTCCCCGGGGAGCTGTTTTTT. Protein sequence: CASSSSGSVPGELFF.